These 4 T cell receptor beta chains share one sample of origin, sequenced in a study of blood T cell repertoires in COVID-19. Clones were read by immunoSEQ multiplex PCR, and TCRdb kept only the in-frame ones, dropping some. There are tens of thousands of clones in the sample; 70% to 90% occur only once, and over 4% lies in the top ten. The sequenced sample consisted of peripheral blood. These receptors were taken from a man aged 50 or older with acute or convalescent COVID-19.

For the CDR3, the DNA is TGTGCCAGCAGCTTCCAGGGACAGCGGAACACCGGGGAGCTGTTTTTT. Translated: CASSFQGQRNTGELFF. The chain recombines TRBV7-8 with TRBJ2-2; 7 bases are shared with TRBD1. The J segment lost 1 base and the V segment lost 3 bases, leaving 5 bases of the junction unmatched. CDR1 and CDR2 from the germline V gene are SGHVS and FQNEAQ. The CDR3 is 16 residues long.

The chain joins TRBV12-3 or TRBV12-4 to TRBJ1-2; a weak D match, TRBD1 (6 bases). The CDR3 is 13 amino acids. V gave up 3 bases and J gave up 6 bases, with 11 bases separating them. CDR3 residues: CASSFPTGNGYTF. The CDR3 DNA reads as TGTGCCAGCAGTTTCCCTACAGGGAATGGCTACACCTTC.

The V gene is TRBV7-8, the J gene TRBJ1-1; maybe TRBD1 (5 bases). CDR3 length equals 14 residues. Per the germline V gene, CDR1 is SGHVS and CDR2 is FQNEAQ. V was trimmed by 4 bases and J by 4 bases, leaving 13 bases between them. The CDR3 region is CASSSSGQPTEAFF. The CDR3 DNA is TGTGCCAGCAGCTCATCAGGGCAACCCACTGAAGCTTTCTTT.

The chain couples TRBV6-5 to TRBJ1-1; D is ambiguous. CDR1 and CDR2 from the germline V gene are MNHEY and SVGAGI. Trimming stripped 3 bases from V and 2 bases from J, with 10 bases between. The CDR3 contains 14 residues. CDR3 sequence reads: CASSYSQQNTEAFF. The CDR3 DNA sequence: TGTGCCAGCAGTTATAGCCAGCAAAACACTGAAGCTTTCTTT.